These T cell receptor beta chains were read from a single sample in a study of breast tumors, draining lymph nodes, adjacent tissues. One entry per CDR3 protein results from TCRdb running MiXCR on the multiplex PCR reads. Among tens of thousands of distinct CDR3 sequences listed, roughly 29% were seen once. The sequencing input was axillary lymph node tissue. These receptors came from a female donor with breast cancer. Some clones in this sample may be carry-over from other donors' samples. Both conserved end residues are part of each CDR3. Each record gives: CDR3 protein, CDR3 DNA, D gene, clone size, V gene, J gene. The D gene is left open where the match is weak. The size of a clone is reported for some rows only, either as once, few or many, or as a class for expanded clones.

CDR3aa: CASSPIGQFYGYTF; CDR3nt: TGTGCCAGCAGTCCGATTGGACAGTTCTATGGCTACACCTTC; d_gene: .; abundance: many; v_gene: TRBV27; j_gene: TRBJ1-2
CDR3aa: CASSRSPGLGNQPQHF; CDR3nt: TGCGCCAGCAGTCGATCCCCGGGACTGGGCAATCAGCCCCAGCATTTT; d_gene: .; abundance: .; v_gene: TRBV4-1; j_gene: TRBJ1-5
CDR3aa: CSQGTGDGQPQHF; CDR3nt: TGCAGCCAAGGGACAGGGGATGGGCAGCCCCAGCATTTT; d_gene: TRBD1; abundance: .; v_gene: TRBV29-1; j_gene: TRBJ1-5
CDR3aa: CASSIGTDETGELFF; CDR3nt: TGTGCCAGTAGTATAGGGACAGACGAAACCGGGGAGCTGTTTTTT; d_gene: .; abundance: many; v_gene: TRBV19; j_gene: TRBJ2-2
CDR3aa: CASSISELVGEQYF; CDR3nt: TGTGCCAGTAGTATCTCGGAGCTAGTCGGAGAGCAGTACTTC; d_gene: .; abundance: .; v_gene: TRBV19; j_gene: TRBJ2-7
CDR3aa: CASSFGGTGRHHNGYTF; CDR3nt: TGTGCCAGCAGTTTCGGTGGGACAGGACGACACCACAATGGCTACACCTTC; d_gene: TRBD1; abundance: .; v_gene: TRBV12-3/TRBV12-4; j_gene: TRBJ1-2
CDR3aa: CSSRVPLSSYNEQFF; CDR3nt: TGCAGTTCGAGAGTCCCCTTGAGCTCCTACAATGAGCAGTTCTTC; d_gene: .; abundance: many; v_gene: TRBV20-1; j_gene: TRBJ2-1
CDR3aa: CSVEAPRLGLRTVLRAGELFF; CDR3nt: .; d_gene: .; abundance: .; v_gene: TRBV29-1; j_gene: TRBJ2-2
CDR3aa: CASSLDRGAEAFF; CDR3nt: TGCGCCAGCAGCTTGGACAGGGGAGCTGAAGCTTTCTTT; d_gene: TRBD1; abundance: many; v_gene: TRBV5-1; j_gene: TRBJ1-1
CDR3aa: CASSHAGGPQETQYF; CDR3nt: TGTGCCAGCAGTCACGCGGGAGGGCCACAAGAGACCCAGTACTTC; d_gene: TRBD2; abundance: few; v_gene: TRBV6-2/TRBV6-3; j_gene: TRBJ2-5
CDR3aa: CASCTGRSTEAFF; CDR3nt: TGCGCCAGCTGTACAGGGAGATCCACTGAAGCTTTCTTT; d_gene: .; abundance: .; v_gene: TRBV5-1; j_gene: TRBJ1-1
CDR3aa: CSARELIGTSGSRYEQYF; CDR3nt: TGCAGTGCTAGGGAGCTAATAGGGACTAGCGGGAGTCGGTACGAGCAGTACTTC; d_gene: TRBD2; abundance: many; v_gene: TRBV20-1; j_gene: TRBJ2-7
CDR3aa: CASRDRAGANVLTF; CDR3nt: TGTGCCAGCAGAGACAGGGCTGGGGCCAACGTCCTGACTTTC; d_gene: TRBD1; abundance: .; v_gene: TRBV6-1; j_gene: TRBJ2-6
CDR3aa: CASTAFYEQYF; CDR3nt: TGTGCCAGTACAGCCTTCTACGAGCAGTACTTC; d_gene: .; abundance: many; v_gene: TRBV2; j_gene: TRBJ2-7
CDR3aa: CASSISTGNQPQHF; CDR3nt: TGCGCCAGCAGTATAAGCACAGGTAATCAGCCCCAGCATTTT; d_gene: .; abundance: many; v_gene: TRBV10-2; j_gene: TRBJ1-5
CDR3aa: CASSLGASWEETQYF; CDR3nt: TGTGCCAGCAGCTTGGGGGCTAGCTGGGAGGAGACCCAGTACTTC; d_gene: .; abundance: many; v_gene: TRBV5-6; j_gene: TRBJ2-5
CDR3aa: CASSFGIRGSQFF; CDR3nt: TGTGCCAGCAGCTTCGGGATAAGGGGGTCCCAGTTCTTC; d_gene: .; abundance: .; v_gene: TRBV7-9; j_gene: TRBJ2-1
CDR3aa: CASSLARVGKNTEAFF; CDR3nt: TGTGCCAGCAGCTTAGCGCGGGTTGGGAAGAACACTGAAGCTTTCTTT; d_gene: .; abundance: .; v_gene: TRBV7-7; j_gene: TRBJ1-1
CDR3aa: CASSIIPPSQPQHF; CDR3nt: TGTGCCAGTAGTATCATCCCCCCCAGTCAGCCCCAGCATTTT; d_gene: .; abundance: once; v_gene: TRBV19; j_gene: TRBJ1-5
CDR3aa: CASSVGGRGTEAFF; CDR3nt: TGTGCCAGCAGTGTCGGGGGGAGGGGCACTGAAGCTTTCTTT; d_gene: .; abundance: .; v_gene: TRBV6-1; j_gene: TRBJ1-1
CDR3aa: CASSLRASRDAQYF; CDR3nt: TGTGCCAGCAGCTTACGTGCTAGCCGCGACGCCCAGTACTTC; d_gene: .; abundance: .; v_gene: TRBV7-2; j_gene: TRBJ2-5
CDR3aa: CASSATRGPSSYEQYF; CDR3nt: TGCGCCAGCAGTGCTACCCGCGGACCGAGCTCCTACGAGCAGTACTTC; d_gene: .; abundance: .; v_gene: TRBV5-1; j_gene: TRBJ2-7
CDR3aa: CASSEELSDTQYF; CDR3nt: TGTGCCAGCAGTGAAGAACTTTCAGATACGCAGTATTTT; d_gene: .; abundance: many; v_gene: TRBV5-6; j_gene: TRBJ2-3
CDR3aa: CATGAWLAGVQETQYF; CDR3nt: TGTGCCACAGGGGCGTGGCTAGCGGGGGTGCAAGAGACCCAGTACTTC; d_gene: TRBD2; abundance: few; v_gene: TRBV3-1; j_gene: TRBJ2-5
CDR3aa: CATSRDMTGGSSGSYEQYF; CDR3nt: TGTGCCACCAGCAGAGATATGACAGGGGGAAGTAGCGGGAGCTACGAGCAGTACTTC; d_gene: .; abundance: many; v_gene: TRBV15; j_gene: TRBJ2-7
CDR3aa: CASLMTPSDTQYF; CDR3nt: TGTGCCAGCCTAATGACCCCCAGCGATACGCAGTATTTT; d_gene: .; abundance: many; v_gene: TRBV18; j_gene: TRBJ2-3
CDR3aa: CASSYGLVEDTQYF; CDR3nt: TGCGCCAGCAGTTACGGCCTGGTCGAAGATACGCAGTATTTT; d_gene: .; abundance: many; v_gene: TRBV5-1; j_gene: TRBJ2-3
CDR3aa: CASRGTGGNTEAFF; CDR3nt: TGTGCCAGCAGGGGGACAGGGGGGAACACTGAAGCTTTCTTT; d_gene: TRBD1; abundance: many; v_gene: TRBV2; j_gene: TRBJ1-1
CDR3aa: CSARSAISGGGPNLETQYF; CDR3nt: TGCAGTGCTAGATCAGCCATAAGTGGGGGAGGGCCGAATTTAGAGACGCAGTATTTT; d_gene: TRBD2; abundance: many; v_gene: TRBV20-1; j_gene: TRBJ2-3
CDR3aa: CASSLGRNEGEQYF; CDR3nt: TGTGCCAGCAGCTTAGGGAGGAATGAGGGCGAGCAGTACTTC; d_gene: .; abundance: many; v_gene: TRBV13; j_gene: TRBJ2-7
CDR3aa: CASGFGGPGNTIYF; CDR3nt: TGTGCCAGCGGTTTCGGGGGGCCGGGAAACACCATATATTTT; d_gene: .; abundance: .; v_gene: TRBV12-3/TRBV12-4; j_gene: TRBJ1-3
CDR3aa: CASSPTLTGVVYNEQFF; CDR3nt: TGTGCCAGCAGCCCTACTTTGACGGGAGTCGTATACAATGAGCAGTTCTTC; d_gene: .; abundance: many; v_gene: TRBV11-2; j_gene: TRBJ2-1
CDR3aa: CASRRVDSGNTIYF; CDR3nt: TGTGCCAGTAGGAGGGTAGACTCTGGAAACACCATATATTTT; d_gene: .; abundance: many; v_gene: TRBV19; j_gene: TRBJ1-3
CDR3aa: CASMRADTQYF; CDR3nt: TGTGCCAGCATGCGTGCAGATACGCAGTATTTT; d_gene: .; abundance: many; v_gene: TRBV6-5; j_gene: TRBJ2-3
CDR3aa: CASSVGIASEQFF; CDR3nt: TGTGCCAGCAGCGTAGGTATAGCATCTGAGCAGTTCTTC; d_gene: .; abundance: many; v_gene: TRBV9; j_gene: TRBJ2-1
CDR3aa: CASSTVSGRGKETQYF; CDR3nt: TGTGCCAGCAGTACCGTTAGCGGGAGAGGGAAAGAGACCCAGTACTTC; d_gene: TRBD2; abundance: many; v_gene: TRBV6-1; j_gene: TRBJ2-5
CDR3aa: CSARRELGYEQYF; CDR3nt: TGCAGTGCTAGACGGGAGTTAGGCTACGAGCAGTACTTC; d_gene: .; abundance: many; v_gene: TRBV20-1; j_gene: TRBJ2-7
CDR3aa: CASSYSGREEDTQYF; CDR3nt: TGTGCCAGCAGCTACAGCGGGAGGGAAGAAGATACGCAGTATTTT; d_gene: TRBD2; abundance: many; v_gene: TRBV6-5; j_gene: TRBJ2-3
CDR3aa: CATSSGDYGYTF; CDR3nt: TGTGCCACCAGCTCAGGGGACTATGGCTACACCTTC; d_gene: .; abundance: many; v_gene: TRBV10-3; j_gene: TRBJ1-2
CDR3aa: CSAIRSHGGVSTEAFF; CDR3nt: TGCAGTGCTATCCGAAGCCATGGAGGGGTGAGCACTGAAGCTTTCTTT; d_gene: .; abundance: .; v_gene: TRBV20-1; j_gene: TRBJ1-1
CDR3aa: CASSLGDRATSPLHF; CDR3nt: TGTGCCAGCAGCTTAGGGGACAGAGCTACGTCACCCCTCCACTTT; d_gene: TRBD1; abundance: .; v_gene: TRBV11-2; j_gene: TRBJ1-6
CDR3aa: CASSFFGANVLTF; CDR3nt: TGTGCCAGCAGCTTTTTTGGGGCCAACGTCCTGACTTTC; d_gene: .; abundance: many; v_gene: TRBV27; j_gene: TRBJ2-6
CDR3aa: CASSQGRYTGELFF; CDR3nt: TGTGCCAGCAGCCAGGGACGGTACACCGGGGAGCTGTTTTTT; d_gene: .; abundance: few; v_gene: TRBV3-1; j_gene: TRBJ2-2
CDR3aa: CASSHSMAINEQFF; CDR3nt: TGTGCCAGCAGTCACTCGATGGCCATAAATGAGCAGTTCTTC; d_gene: .; abundance: few; v_gene: TRBV6-5; j_gene: TRBJ2-1
CDR3aa: CASSPSPGSTEAFF; CDR3nt: TGTGCCAGCAGCCCATCCCCGGGGAGCACTGAAGCTTTCTTT; d_gene: .; abundance: few; v_gene: TRBV12-3/TRBV12-4; j_gene: TRBJ1-1
CDR3aa: CASRPRQGNEQFF; CDR3nt: TGTGCCAGTAGGCCACGGCAAGGGAATGAGCAGTTCTTC; d_gene: .; abundance: .; v_gene: TRBV19; j_gene: TRBJ2-1
CDR3aa: CASSYTLLAGNNEQFF; CDR3nt: TGTGCCAGCAGTTACACTCTCCTAGCGGGTAACAATGAGCAGTTCTTC; d_gene: TRBD2; abundance: .; v_gene: TRBV6-2/TRBV6-3; j_gene: TRBJ2-1
CDR3aa: CASSQDLGNQPQHF; CDR3nt: TGTGCCAGCAGCCAAGATCTAGGGAATCAGCCCCAGCATTTT; d_gene: .; abundance: many; v_gene: TRBV4-2; j_gene: TRBJ1-5
CDR3aa: CASSFGPPGQGAGTSTGKLFF; CDR3nt: TGCGCCAGCAGCTTTGGTCCACCGGGACAGGGTGCGGGTACGAGCACCGGGAAGCTGTTTTTT; d_gene: TRBD1; abundance: .; v_gene: TRBV5-1; j_gene: TRBJ2-2
CDR3aa: CASSLAGQDTQYF; CDR3nt: TGTGCCAGCAGCTTAGCGGGCCAAGATACGCAGTATTTT; d_gene: .; abundance: many; v_gene: TRBV11-3; j_gene: TRBJ2-3